The 24 T cell receptor beta chains reported below all come from one sample, sequenced in a study of cytomegalovirus exposure and HLA in healthy donors. Clones were sequenced by immunoSEQ multiplex PCR, and TCRdb holds only the in-frame ones, with some missing. The table lists fewer than 100,000 clones, roughly 93% of them singletons, with approximately 2% in the top ten. Source material: PBMCs. The receptor source for this set is a young man in good health and CMV-seronegative.

The chain joins TRBV14 to TRBJ1-5, with D possibly TRBD1 on 6 matching bases. The CDR3 is 17 residues long. Germline V gives CDR1 SGHDN, CDR2 FVKESK. Trimming removed 3 bases from V and 0 bases from J, with 15 bases in between. This chain's CDR3 is CASSHRAGVNSNQPQHF. The DNA of the CDR3 is TGTGCCAGCAGCCACCGGGCAGGGGTGAATAGCAATCAGCCCCAGCATTTT.

This chain joins TRBV7-9 and TRBJ1-1; TRBD1 aligns across 7 bases. The germline V gene encodes CDR1 SEHNR and CDR2 FQNEAQ (reference sequence). V gave up 6 bases and J gave up 1 base; unmatched junction bases: 5. The CDR3 totals 14 residues. The CDR3 here is CASRPGTANTEAFF. The DNA of the CDR3 is TGTGCCAGCAGACCCGGGACAGCGAACACTGAAGCTTTCTTT.

This clone was seen only a few times. The chain employs TRBV19 and TRBJ2-7, with 8 bases fitting TRBD1. The V and J ends lost 4 bases and 7 bases, in that order; junction bases with no gene match: 9. The CDR3 covers 14 residues. The germline V gene has CDR1 LNHDA and CDR2 SQIVND (reference sequence). CDR3 nucleotide sequence: TGTGCCAGTAGTACGGGACAGGATCGGGAGGAGCAGTACTTC. It codes for CASSTGQDREEQYF.

The chain uses TRBV27 and TRBJ1-2, with 7 positions matching TRBD1. Germline V gene sequence: CDR1 MNHEY, CDR2 SMNVEV (reference sequence). This CDR3 comprises 13 residues. V trimming: 8 bases; J trimming: 3 bases; junction bases outside the gene matches: 6. Written as DNA, the CDR3 is TGTGCCAGCGCCCTTACAGGGGACTATGGCTACACCTTC. This encodes CASALTGDYGYTF.

The V and J genes are TRBV19 and TRBJ1-2; 9 positions agree with TRBD1. Germline loops: CDR1 LNHDA, CDR2 SQIVND (reference sequence). V lost 3 bases to trimming and J lost 6 bases; unmatched junction nucleotides: 2. There are 13 residues in the CDR3. This chain's CDR3 is CASSIRDRDGYTF. The CDR3 DNA reads as TGTGCCAGTAGTATCCGGGACAGGGATGGCTACACCTTC.

The gene calls are TRBV19 and TRBJ1-1; D perhaps matches TRBD1 (5 bases). Trimming pared 7 bases from V and 2 bases from J, leaving 11 bases between. Germline V gene data show CDR1 as LNHDA and CDR2 as SQIVND (reference sequence). The CDR3 loop spans 13 amino acids. The CDR3 loop reads CASKSDTNTEAFF. The CDR3 nucleotides read TGTGCCAGTAAATCGGACACAAACACTGAAGCTTTCTTT.

The rearrangement links TRBV6-1 to TRBJ1-5, with D possibly matching TRBD1 (5 bases). With 3 bases removed from V and 5 bases from J, the gap between germline ends came to 11 bases. This CDR3 contains 14 residues. In germline, CDR1 is MNHNS, CDR2 SASEGT. CDR3 sequence: CASSDGGGDQPQHF. CDR3 in DNA: TGTGCCAGCAGTGACGGGGGAGGGGATCAGCCCCAGCATTTT.

The chain is built from TRBV10-3 and TRBJ2-2; 9 nucleotides match TRBD1. The V segment lost 6 bases and the J segment 1 base; nucleotides outside the gene matches: 3. Germline assignment: CDR1 ENHRY and CDR2 SYGVKD. This CDR3 has 15 amino acids. The CDR3, as DNA: TGTGCCATCAGAGGGGACAGGGAGAACACCGGGGAGCTGTTTTTT. Translated, it gives CAIRGDRENTGELFF.

The sample holds one count of this clone. This chain connects TRBV15 to TRBJ2-6, with a tentative D call TRBD2 (6 bases). V dropped 0 bases and J dropped 3 bases, with 12 bases sitting between them. CDR1 and CDR2 (germline): LNHNV, YYDKDF (reference sequence). CDR3 length equals 17 residues. The CDR3: CATSRDYSGVGANVLTF. For the CDR3, the DNA is TGTGCCACCAGCAGAGATTATTCGGGGGTTGGGGCCAACGTCCTGACTTTC.

Concerning this clone itself: Other DNA sequences from this sample encode an identical CDR3 as well. The rearrangement joins TRBV27 to TRBJ2-7, with TRBD2 identical over 11 bases. The V and J ends lost 5 bases and 3 bases, in that order; junction bases with no gene match: 3. Germline values: CDR1 MNHEY, CDR2 SMNVEV (reference sequence). CDR3 size: 14 residues. CDR3 nucleotides: TGTGCCAGCAGTCCCGGGACTAGCGGCTACGAGCAGTACTTC. This translates into CASSPGTSGYEQYF.

This chain links TRBV5-4 with TRBJ2-7, with D maybe TRBD1 (6 bases). The CDR3 covers 15 residues. The germline CDR1 and CDR2 sequences are SGHNT and YYREEE (reference sequence). The V and J ends lost 4 bases and 6 bases respectively, with 20 bases between them. CDR3 coding DNA: TGTGCCAGCAGCCCCAGCAGGGGCCCACTTGGCGAGCAGTACTTC. Its translation is CASSPSRGPLGEQYF.

The genes are TRBV5-1 and TRBJ2-2; a possible D gene is TRBD1 (6 bases). CDR1 is SGHRS and CDR2 is YFSETQ in the germline V gene. The length of the CDR3 is 16 residues. V was clipped by 0 bases and J by 3 bases, with 12 bases between them. CDR3 bases: TGCGCCAGCAGCTTGGCTCTGGACAGTTACACCGGGGAGCTGTTTTTT. Protein: CASSLALDSYTGELFF.

The chain couples TRBV19 to TRBJ1-2, with D possibly being TRBD1 (5 bases). V was cut by 3 bases and J by 0 bases, with 11 bases left in between. CDR1 LNHDA and CDR2 SQIVND come from the germline V gene (reference sequence). This CDR3 is 15 amino acids long. CDR3 sequence (DNA): TGTGCCAGTAGTATCCCACAGGCTGCTAACTATGGCTACACCTTC. Translated, it gives CASSIPQAANYGYTF.

This clone was picked up one time. The chain carries TRBV29-1 and TRBJ2-5; TRBD1 agrees at 7 bases. This CDR3 has 13 amino acids. Trimming took 4 bases from V and 4 from J; bases not matched to a gene: 6. Germline assignment: CDR1 SQVTM and CDR2 ANQGSEA. Written as DNA, the CDR3 is TGCAGCGTTGGCGGACAGGCCAGAGAGACCCAGTACTTC. Its translation: CSVGGQARETQYF.

V gene TRBV5-1 combines with J gene TRBJ2-1; a possible D gene is TRBD1 (5 bases). V shed 2 bases and J shed 7 bases, with 13 bases lying between them. The CDR3 is made up of 14 amino acids. CDR1 and CDR2 from the germline V gene are SGHRS and YFSETQ. The CDR3 here is CASSLITGLNEQFF. CDR3 nucleotide sequence: TGCGCCAGCAGCTTAATAACAGGTTTGAATGAGCAGTTCTTC.

The chain joins TRBV20-1 to TRBJ2-1; D is possibly TRBD2 (6 bases). The germline CDR1 and CDR2 sequences are DFQATT and SNEGSKA (reference sequence). The CDR3 runs to 11 residues. The V and J ends lost 6 bases and 7 bases respectively, with 10 bases between them. CDR3 in DNA: TGCAGTGCGGAGGGAATTAATGAGCAGTTCTTC. Translation: CSAEGINEQFF.

A word on this clone: The junction departs from the called germline gene at one end, perhaps through a read error. The chain recombines TRBV7-7 with TRBJ1-1, with D perhaps matching TRBD1 (5 bases). CDR1 and CDR2 from the germline V gene are SSHAT and FNYEAQ (reference sequence). CDR3 length: 15 amino acids. The chain's CDR3 is CASSLVVQAVTEAFF. The CDR3 nucleotides are TGTGCTAGCAGCTTAGTAGTACAGGCGGTTACTGAAGCTTTCTTT.

The chain uses TRBV2 and TRBJ1-5; TRBD1 agrees at 8 bases. The germline CDR1 and CDR2 sequences are SNHLY and FYNNEI. There are 14 residues in the CDR3. The V and J ends lost 6 bases and 4 bases, in that order; junction bases with no gene match: 5. The CDR3 DNA follows: TGTGCCAGCAGGGGTAACAGGGGGAATCAGCCCCAGCATTTT. Translating it yields CASRGNRGNQPQHF.

CDR3 residues: CASSPTAGLAGSNSYEQYF. CDR3 nucleotides: TGTGCCAGCAGCCCAACCGCTGGGCTAGCGGGTTCGAACTCCTACGAGCAGTACTTC. This chain joins TRBV7-9 and TRBJ2-7, with TRBD2 matching over 8 bases. The CDR3 has 19 residues. Trimming cost V 5 bases and J 0 bases; bases outside gene matches: 18. CDR1 SEHNR and CDR2 FQNEAQ come from the germline V gene (reference sequence).

The chain employs TRBV6-5 and TRBJ1-1; no clear D. With 7 bases removed from V and 7 bases from J, the gap between germline ends came to 10 bases. The CDR3 covers 11 residues. In germline, CDR1 is MNHEY, CDR2 SVGAGI. CDR3 nucleotides: TGTGCCAGCACTGACGGGTTTGAAGCTTTCTTT. Protein product: CASTDGFEAFF.

The genes are TRBV28 and TRBJ2-1; 9 bases align to TRBD1. CDR1 and CDR2 (germline): MDHEN, SYDVKM. Trimming cost V 10 bases and J 2 bases; bases outside gene matches: 6. The CDR3 length is 14 residues. CDR3 DNA: TGTGCCACAAAGGACAGGGGCACCTACAATGAGCAGTTCTTC. Its protein is CATKDRGTYNEQFF.

The chain links TRBV5-1 to TRBJ2-4, with a tentative D call TRBD1 (6 bases). The CDR3 sequence is 15 residues long. Trimming cost V 2 bases and J 0 bases, with 9 bases left between them. Germline loops: CDR1 SGHRS, CDR2 YFSETQ. CDR3 DNA sequence: TGCGCCAGCAGCTTAGGACAGCTAGCCAAAAACATTCAGTACTTC. Translated, it gives CASSLGQLAKNIQYF.

This chain links TRBV7-5 with TRBJ1-6; the D call TRBD1 from the table was never checked on the DNA. TRBV7-5 is a documented pseudogene. The length of the CDR3 is 18 residues. CDR3 amino acids: CARSLGQGHSSYNSPLHF. In nucleotides, the CDR3 is TGTGCCAGAAGCTTAGGGCAGGGACACAGCTCCTATAATTCACCCCTCCACTTT.

This clone was seen once. The chain links TRBV5-5 to TRBJ1-1; no clear D. Trimming pared 4 bases from V and 0 bases from J, leaving 13 bases between. The CDR3 covers 15 residues. Germline lookup yields CDR1 SGHKS and CDR2 YYEKEE (reference sequence). In DNA, the CDR3 is TGTGCCAGCAGCCCCGCGGGAGGGATGAACACTGAAGCTTTCTTT. Encoded protein: CASSPAGGMNTEAFF.